Reported below is one T cell receptor (beta chain). These data originate in a study of blood T cell repertoires in COVID-19. Across the study: COVID-19 samples, acute and convalescent, were from the United States, Italy and Spain. T cells, B-cell-depleted T cells, or PBMCs provided the cDNA or gDNA that served as material.

Germline assignment: CDR1 LNHDA and CDR2 SQIVND (reference sequence). The CDR3 runs to 13 residues. V lost 6 bases to trimming and J lost 5 bases, with 13 bases between them. How the authors handled the data: Estimation of nucleated cell counts relied on the amplification of reference gene primers. Data came from immunoSEQ multiplex PCR; TCRdb stores just in-frame clones and leaves some out. V and J calls and clone size follow that table, whereas D and trimming were derived from the DNA. This sample carries 150,000 to 200,000 clones, approximately 89% of them seen once, and the ten largest clones take around 3.3%.

Sequencing was performed on peripheral blood. This receptor was taken from a man between 65 and 79 years old with acute or convalescent COVID-19. V is TRBV19 and J is TRBJ1-1; tentatively, D is TRBD1 (5 bases). CDR3 in amino acids: CASRPRGETEAFF. For the CDR3, the DNA is TGTGCCAGTAGACCCCGGGGGGAGACTGAAGCTTTCTTT.